The text below deals with one TCR beta chain. These data are taken from a study of blood T cell repertoires in COVID-19. Study background: Material from acute and convalescent COVID-19 was sourced from the United States, Italy and Spain.

Looked up from germline, CDR1 is ENHRY and CDR2 is SYGVKD. The CDR3 length is 16 residues. Trimming stripped 7 bases from V and 5 bases from J, with 21 bases between. The protocol was immunoSEQ multiplex PCR, while the TCRdb copy is restricted to in-frame clones and leaves out a portion. The sample includes a few hundred thousand clones, 70% to 90% seen only once; the top ten take 3.5% to 4%. The sequence was obtained from a middle-aged woman with acute COVID-19. Specimen: PBMCs or T cells enriched from blood (not recorded which). The rearrangement joins TRBV10-3 to TRBJ2-1; D may be TRBD2 (6 bases). This CDR3 is CAINGGSGQLNNEQFF. The CDR3, as DNA: TGTGCCATCAATGGGGGGAGCGGACAACTAAACAATGAGCAGTTCTTC.